The 22 T cell receptor beta chains below were found in one sample sequenced in a study of blood T cells in healthy people across ages. PCR was performed a second time for roughly 6 to 12 cycles using a sample-barcoded 5' primer and a J-beta primer mix. TCRdb passed the 5' RACE reads through MiXCR, listing each CDR3 protein once. The sample has about 1.6 million distinct CDR3 sequences, about 32% seen once. Sequenced: blood. These receptors were collected from a woman in her 30s in good health.

This clonotype was recorded a few times. This chain links TRBV18 with TRBJ2-7; 8 bases are a match to TRBD2. Unmatched junction bases numbered 6, after V lost 8 bases and J lost 0 bases. The CDR3 extends over 14 amino acids. Germline V gene lookup returns CDR1 KGHSH and CDR2 LQKENI. The CDR3 loop reads CASSTGGSSYEQYF. The CDR3 DNA sequence: TGTGCCAGCAGCACGGGGGGGAGCTCCTACGAGCAGTACTTC.

V and J are TRBV12-3 or TRBV12-4 and TRBJ2-1; 12 nucleotides agree with TRBD1. V shed 3 bases, J shed 3 bases, and the junction held 6 bases outside the gene matches. This CDR3 has 17 residues. This CDR3 reads CASSFAGTGGFYNEQFF. CDR3 in DNA: TGTGCCAGCAGTTTTGCCGGGACAGGGGGCTTCTACAATGAGCAGTTCTTC.

This clonotype was found many times. V usage is TRBV7-2 and J usage is TRBJ1-5; 8 bases line up with TRBD1. CDR3 length: 13 amino acids. Germline loops: CDR1 SGHTA, CDR2 FQGNSA. J was trimmed by 7 bases and V by 3 bases; bases with no gene match: 2. The CDR3 sequence is CASSLDREQPQHF. As DNA, the CDR3 is TGTGCCAGCAGCTTGGACAGGGAACAGCCCCAGCATTTT.

The chain joins TRBV10-3 to TRBJ2-3; 9 nucleotides align to TRBD1. Per the germline V gene, CDR1 is ENHRY and CDR2 is SYGVKD. The CDR3 length is 13 residues. The trim removed 4 bases at V and 10 bases at J, leaving 6 bases unmatched. The CDR3 is CAISVWTGEAQYF. The CDR3 DNA is TGTGCCATCAGTGTGTGGACAGGGGAGGCGCAGTATTTT.

For this clonotype: The CDR3 end shows no conserved phenylalanine or tryptophan, and so a read error is likely. The J gene is TRBJ2-7, the V gene TRBV5-4, with 9 bases lining up with TRBD1. Gene TRBJ2-5 matches the end of the DNA better, so the J call may be wrong. The CDR3 length is 14 residues. Germline V gene lookup returns CDR1 SGHNT and CDR2 YYREEE (reference sequence). In nucleotides, the CDR3 is TGTGCCAGCAGAACAACAGGGGGCGGGGAGACCCAGTACTTG. It translates to CASRTTGGGETQYL.

This clonotype showed up just a few times. The chain couples TRBV12-5 to TRBJ2-5, with 8 bases that match TRBD2. This CDR3 contains 11 residues. The V and J ends lost 5 bases and 10 bases, in that order; junction bases with no gene match: 3. Germline assignment: CDR1 LGHNT and CDR2 FRNRAP. CDR3 region: CASGAGGDQYF. The CDR3 DNA reads TGTGCTAGTGGTGCCGGGGGGGACCAGTACTTC.

This clonotype turned up a few times. The chain joins TRBV25-1 to TRBJ2-1; TRBD1 might be the D (6 bases). Germline-derived CDR1 and CDR2 are MGHDK and SYGVNS. The CDR3 consists of 17 residues. Trimming left V 2 bases short and J 0 bases short, with 14 bases between. CDR3 residues: CASSEAPQGSSYNEQFF. The CDR3 nucleotides are TGTGCCAGCAGTGAAGCCCCCCAGGGGAGCTCCTACAATGAGCAGTTCTTC.

A few counts support this clonotype. This rearrangement joins TRBV3-1 to TRBJ2-7, with D maybe TRBD1 (5 bases). Germline loops: CDR1 LGHDT, CDR2 YNNKEL (reference sequence). There are 14 residues in the CDR3. Trimming pared 1 base from V and 3 bases from J, leaving 10 bases between. CDR3 sequence: CASSQGRGVYEQYF. The DNA for the CDR3 is TGTGCCAGCAGCCAAGGAAGGGGCGTCTACGAGCAGTACTTC.

V is TRBV20-1 and J is TRBJ2-7, with unresolved D. Trimming removed 5 bases from V and 2 bases from J, with 16 bases in between. In germline, CDR1 is DFQATT, CDR2 SNEGSKA (reference sequence). The CDR3 totals 14 residues. Here the CDR3 reads CSALRGSNPYEQYF. In nucleotides, the CDR3 is TGCAGTGCTCTCCGCGGCAGCAACCCCTACGAGCAGTACTTC.

Only a few counts were recorded for this clonotype. V is TRBV6-2 or TRBV6-3 and J is TRBJ2-7; 8 nucleotides line up with TRBD1. The CDR3 covers 13 residues. The ends lost 6 bases at V and 6 bases at J; junction bases unmatched: 7. Germline lookup yields CDR1 MNHEY and CDR2 SVGEGT. CDR3 nucleotide sequence: TGTGCCAGCAGGCCCCGGACAGGGCCCGAGCAGTACTTC. Protein sequence: CASRPRTGPEQYF.

There are a few counts of this clonotype. The chain combines TRBV15 with TRBJ2-6; perhaps TRBD1 as D (5 bases). Germline V CDR1 and CDR2: LNHNV, YYDKDF (reference sequence). The CDR3 has 15 amino acids. Trimming took off 5 bases at V and 4 bases at J, with 12 bases between the two ends. The chain's CDR3 is CATSDGASGANVLTF. Written as DNA, the CDR3 is TGTGCCACCAGCGATGGGGCCTCCGGGGCCAACGTCCTGACTTTC.

This chain connects TRBV20-1 to TRBJ2-3; 7 bases line up with TRBD1. The trim removed 2 bases at V and 4 bases at J, leaving 9 bases unmatched. The CDR3 totals 15 residues. Germline CDR1 reads DFQATT; CDR2 reads SNEGSKA (reference sequence). The CDR3 region has the DNA TGCAGTGCTAGATCCCCGACAGGGTTCTCAGATACGCAGTATTTT. This gives the protein CSARSPTGFSDTQYF.

CDR3 in DNA: TGTGCCAGCAGTGAATCGGTTTGGGCTAGCGGGCAGGATGAGCAGTTCTTC. Encoded protein: CASSESVWASGQDEQFF. The chain combines TRBV6-1 with TRBJ2-1; 8 nucleotides align to TRBD2. The CDR3 loop spans 17 amino acids. The V segment lost 2 bases and the J segment 8 bases; nucleotides outside the gene matches: 14. CDR1 and CDR2 from the germline V gene are MNHNS and SASEGT.

The chain combines TRBV11-2 with TRBJ1-5; D is perhaps TRBD1 (6 bases). V dropped 5 bases and J dropped 11 bases, with 19 bases sitting between them. The CDR3 consists of 14 residues. Germline values: CDR1 SGHAT, CDR2 FQNNGV. CDR3 amino acids: CASSPEGGGGTQHF. In DNA, the CDR3 is TGTGCCAGCAGCCCCGAAGGGGGGGGTGGGACCCAGCATTTT.

V usage is TRBV7-9 and J usage is TRBJ1-2; TRBD1 matches at 8 bases. Germline values: CDR1 SEHNR, CDR2 FQNEAQ (reference sequence). Losses at the gene ends were 2 bases for V and 4 bases for J; bases not matched to a gene: 6. This CDR3 is built from 15 residues. The CDR3 sequence is CASSLPTGVSYGYTF. In nucleotides, the CDR3 is TGTGCCAGCAGCTTACCGACAGGGGTTAGCTATGGCTACACCTTC.

This clonotype was recorded a few times. J is TRBJ2-2 and V is TRBV3-1, with D possibly matching TRBD2 (5 bases). CDR1 is LGHDT, CDR2 YNNKEL, per germline (reference sequence). The ends were cut back, 3 bases at V and 6 bases at J, with 11 bases in the middle. The CDR3 is 14 amino acids. CDR3 DNA sequence: TGTGCCAGCAGCCAGACTCACGGGGCCGGGGAGCTGTTTTTT. This encodes CASSQTHGAGELFF.

This clonotype was observed a few times. J is TRBJ2-2 and V is TRBV10-3; 8 positions agree with TRBD1. The CDR3 is made up of 15 amino acids. With 9 bases clipped from V and 4 bases from J, the junction kept 10 bases outside the gene matches. Per germline, CDR1 ENHRY and CDR2 SYGVKD. The CDR3 DNA follows: TGTGCCATAGGCGTAACGACAGGGGTCACCGGGGAGCTGTTTTTT. Translation: CAIGVTTGVTGELFF.

This clonotype was seen a few times. The chain links TRBV3-1 to TRBJ2-7; D is uncertain. Trimming pared 4 bases from V and 5 bases from J, leaving 12 bases between. Germline assignment: CDR1 LGHDT and CDR2 YNNKEL (reference sequence). The CDR3 has 13 amino acids. The CDR3 protein is CASSLDEHHEQYF. Here the CDR3 DNA reads TGTGCCAGCAGCCTCGATGAGCACCACGAGCAGTACTTC.

This clonotype was found many times. The junction departs from the called germline gene at one end, perhaps through a read error. CDR3 in amino acids: CASSLGGANQPQHF. CDR3 nucleotides: TGTGCCAGCAGCTTAGGGGGGGCCAATCAGCCCCAGCATTTT. The chain carries TRBV5-1 and TRBJ1-5; perhaps TRBD1 as D (6 bases). CDR1 is SGHRS, CDR2 YFSETQ, per germline. CDR3 length: 14 residues.

V usage is TRBV7-9 and J usage is TRBJ1-2; D is perhaps TRBD1 (5 bases). Germline V lookup: CDR1 SEHNR, CDR2 FQNEAQ (reference sequence). This CDR3 contains 16 residues. Trimming took 5 bases from V and 0 from J, leaving 16 bases between them. CDR3 sequence reads: CASSGQRDRANYGYTF. The CDR3 DNA is TGTGCCAGCAGCGGGCAGCGGGACCGGGCTAACTATGGCTACACCTTC.

This clonotype was counted only a few times. As DNA, the CDR3 is TGCAGTGCCTTAACGGACAGTCTGGGGAACACTGAAGCTTTCTTT. Encoded protein: CSALTDSLGNTEAFF. The V call is TRBV20-1, the J call TRBJ1-1, with D tentatively TRBD1 (6 bases). CDR1 DFQATT and CDR2 SNEGSKA come from the germline V gene (reference sequence). The CDR3 consists of 15 residues. Trimming cost V 6 bases and J 1 base, with 18 bases left between them.

This clonotype was found a few times. A much larger clonotype is one base distant, so this may be a read error. The rearrangement uses TRBV27 and TRBJ2-3, with 12 bases identical to TRBD2. Trimming at V came to 1 base and at J to 3 bases, leaving 8 bases not matched to a gene. CDR3 size: 18 residues. The germline CDR1 and CDR2 sequences are MNHEY and SMNVEV (reference sequence). The chain's CDR3 is CASSLLTSGSYATDTQYF. CDR3 DNA: TGTGCCAGCAGTTTATTGACTAGCGGGAGTTATGCGACAGATACGCAGTATTTT.